A single sample gave rise to the 4 T cell receptor beta chains below, sequenced in a study of T cell responses to AZD1222 COVID-19 vaccine. Libraries were prepared by immunoSEQ multiplex PCR; TCRdb keeps only in-frame clonotypes and omits some of them. Of around 100,000 clones in the sample, around nine tenths were seen once. The specimen comprised peripheral blood, sampled on day 0 of AZD1222 vaccination. The receptors were gathered from an adult in good health.

V gene TRBV5-1 combines with J gene TRBJ2-7, with D possibly being TRBD1 or TRBD2 (6 bases each). The CDR3 sequence is 14 residues long. Trimming pared 2 bases from V and 5 bases from J, leaving 14 bases between. CDR1 is SGHRS and CDR2 is YFSETQ in the germline V gene. This chain's CDR3 is CASSFWGARDEQYF. The CDR3 region has the DNA TGCGCCAGCAGCTTTTGGGGGGCGCGGGACGAGCAGTACTTC.

The V call is TRBV11-3, the J call TRBJ2-3, with TRBD2 matching 8 bases. V lost 3 bases and J lost 4; bases outside the gene matches: 9. This CDR3 is 16 amino acids long. CDR1 is SGHNT, CDR2 YENEEA, per germline. CDR3 coding DNA: TGTGCCAGCAGCTTTCAATCTAGCGGGTATGCAGATACGCAGTATTTT. Translating it yields CASSFQSSGYADTQYF.

Points on this clone: Mismatch with germline at one junction end may stem from a read error. The rearrangement joins TRBV5-1 to TRBJ1-2, with D tentatively TRBD1 (5 bases). There are 14 residues in the CDR3. Germline V gene lookup returns CDR1 SGHRS and CDR2 YFSETQ. This CDR3 is CAGSLVPGGYGYTF. For the CDR3, the DNA is TGCGCCGGCAGCTTGGTTCCGGGGGGCTATGGCTACACCTTC.

J is TRBJ1-5 and V is TRBV27; weak D call: TRBD1 (5 bases). Germline assignment: CDR1 MNHEY and CDR2 SMNVEV (reference sequence). The CDR3 has 15 residues. V was shortened by 6 bases and J by 1 base, with 13 bases between the two germline ends. The CDR3: CASSPAGRSNQPQHF. The CDR3 coding sequence is TGTGCCAGCAGCCCTGCGGGACGGAGCAATCAGCCCCAGCATTTT.